This T cell receptor beta chain is from a study of blood T cell repertoires in COVID-19. Per the study methods: The assay estimated nucleated cells by amplifying reference gene primers. TCRdb's copy holds only in-frame clones and misses some; the assay was immunoSEQ multiplex PCR. V, J and clone size reflect that table, while D and trimming were determined from the DNA. The table records some 150,000 clones, about three quarters of them present only once. Trimming at V came to 5 bases and at J to 3 bases, leaving 8 bases not matched to a gene. The CDR3 is made up of 16 amino acids. Germline assignment: CDR1 MNHEY and CDR2 SVGEGT.

V gene TRBV6-2 or TRBV6-3 combines with J gene TRBJ2-3; 10 nucleotides align to TRBD1. This sequence was found in a woman of 80 years or more with active or convalescent COVID-19. Input material: peripheral blood. CDR3 DNA sequence: TGTGCCAGCAGTGGGGACAGGGGATTGAGGACAGATACGCAGTATTTT. Protein: CASSGDRGLRTDTQYF.